The next 8 T cell receptor beta chains were all read from a single sample in a study of T cell responses to AZD1222 COVID-19 vaccine. The method was immunoSEQ multiplex PCR; TCRdb's version includes in-frame clones alone and lacks a portion of them. This sample has about 96,000 clones, with approximately 88% found just once. The sample in question was peripheral blood, obtained on day 0 of AZD1222 vaccination. The receptors come from an adult in good health.

J is TRBJ2-7 and V is TRBV7-8; 14 nucleotides match TRBD2. Losses at the gene ends were 1 base for V and 3 bases for J; bases not matched to a gene: 2. This CDR3 has 16 residues. Germline V CDR1 and CDR2: SGHVS, FQNEAQ. CDR3 amino acids: CASSLDGTSGGYEQYF. The CDR3 DNA sequence: TGTGCCAGCAGCTTAGACGGGACTAGCGGGGGCTACGAGCAGTACTTC.

The chain carries TRBV2 and TRBJ1-1; tentative D call: TRBD1 (6 bases). Trimming pared 7 bases from V and 4 bases from J, leaving 13 bases between. Germline assignment: CDR1 SNHLY and CDR2 FYNNEI. The CDR3 spans 13 residues. The CDR3 region has the DNA TGTGCCAGCAAAAACAGGGAAATCACTGAAGCTTTCTTT. This encodes CASKNREITEAFF.

This clone is a singleton in its sample. The rearrangement joins TRBV9 to TRBJ2-3; D ambiguous. The ends were cut back, 0 bases at V and 4 bases at J, with 6 bases in the middle. Germline loops: CDR1 SGDLS, CDR2 YYNGEE. CDR3 size: 13 residues. The CDR3 DNA reads as TGTGCCAGCAGCGTAGGTGCTGCAGATACGCAGTATTTT. It specifies CASSVGAADTQYF. Complete variable domain (other parts from reference TRBV9 and TRBJ2-3): DSGVTQTPKHLITATGQRVTLRCSPRSGDLSVYWYQQSLDQGLQFLIQYYNGEERAKGNILERFSAQQFPDLHSELNLSSLELGDSALYFCASSVGAADTQYFGPGTRLTVL.

Notes on this clone: This specimen includes other DNA sequences encoding the same CDR3. The chain employs TRBV2 and TRBJ2-1, with unresolved D. The length of the CDR3 is 12 residues. Looked up from germline, CDR1 is SNHLY and CDR2 is FYNNEI. V lost 5 bases and J lost 7, with 9 bases in between. The CDR3 region has the DNA TGTGCCAGCAGTCTAGACCGAAATGAGCAGTTCTTC. It yields the protein CASSLDRNEQFF.

CDR3 residues: CASSQGSGASTDTQYF. CDR3 sequence (DNA): TGCGCCAGCAGCCAAGGAAGTGGAGCTAGCACAGATACGCAGTATTTT. This sequence joins TRBV4-1 and TRBJ2-3; no definite D call. The CDR3 is 16 residues long. V dropped 1 base and J dropped 0 bases, with 11 bases sitting between them. Germline CDR1 reads MGHRA; CDR2 reads YSYEKL.

This chain joins TRBV28 and TRBJ1-1; D unclear. V was shortened by 3 bases and J by 8 bases, with 22 bases between the two germline ends. The CDR3 sequence is 16 residues long. The germline V gene encodes CDR1 MDHEN and CDR2 SYDVKM. DNA for the CDR3: TGTGCCAGCAGTTTGTCCGATTCGGGTAGGTTTTTAGAAGCTTTCTTT. It codes for CASSLSDSGRFLEAFF.

This chain uses TRBV15 with TRBJ1-5, with unresolved D. V lost 3 bases and J lost 6, with 12 bases in between. The germline V gene has CDR1 LNHNV and CDR2 YYDKDF (reference sequence). The CDR3 length is 14 residues. CDR3 DNA: TGTGCCACCAGCAGTAGTTTGGGGTTTCAGCCCCAGCATTTT. Its translation: CATSSSLGFQPQHF.

The gene calls are TRBV4-2 and TRBJ2-3; D call uncertain. V lost 1 base, J lost 0 bases, and 14 bases lay in between. The CDR3 is made up of 17 amino acids. Germline loops: CDR1 LGHNA, CDR2 YNFKEQ. The CDR3 is CASSQVLGAPSTDTQYF. The CDR3 nucleotides read TGTGCCAGCAGCCAAGTCCTGGGTGCTCCTAGCACAGATACGCAGTATTTT.